Following are 17 T cell receptor beta chains from one sample sequenced in a study of shared clonotypes between healthy human individuals. This table comes from immunoSEQ multiplex PCR, and its TCRdb copy is limited to in-frame clones, with some not included. Here the sample spans roughly 2,300,000 clones, around 93% being singletons. Specimen: naive CD4+ T cells from PBMCs. The subset: CD45RA+ positively selected. Receptors were obtained from a man younger than 35 in good health. Some clones in this sample may be carry-over from other donors' samples.

To note about this clone: This sample also contains other DNA sequences that code for the same CDR3. The gene calls are TRBV18 and TRBJ2-7; D is perhaps TRBD1 (7 bases). This CDR3 has 15 amino acids. The V end was cut by 3 bases, the J end by 1 base, with 13 bases between. CDR1 is KGHSH and CDR2 is LQKENI in the germline V gene. The CDR3 reads CASSPRQGGSYEQYF. The CDR3 nucleotides are TGTGCCAGCTCACCCCGGCAGGGGGGATCCTACGAGCAGTACTTC.

The chain uses TRBV6-5 and TRBJ2-5; TRBD1 agrees at 9 bases. The CDR3 is 15 residues long. Germline values: CDR1 MNHEY, CDR2 SVGAGI. The ends lost 6 bases at V and 1 base at J; junction bases unmatched: 6. The CDR3 sequence: CASSLGQGSQETQYF. For the CDR3, the DNA is TGTGCCAGCAGCCTAGGACAGGGGAGCCAAGAGACCCAGTACTTC.

On this clone itself: The sample carries other DNA sequences with the same CDR3. The chain combines TRBV5-1 with TRBJ2-3, with TRBD2 matching over 9 bases. The CDR3 spans 15 residues. V trimming: 3 bases; J trimming: 4 bases; junction bases outside the gene matches: 6. Germline CDR1 SGHRS, CDR2 YFSETQ. The CDR3 DNA follows: TGCGCCAGCAGCTCTCTGGCGGGAGGGGCAGATACGCAGTATTTT. It codes for CASSSLAGGADTQYF.

The J gene is TRBJ1-2, the V gene TRBV14, with D unresolved. V was shortened by 3 bases and J by 5 bases, with 10 bases between the two germline ends. Germline V gene sequence: CDR1 SGHDN, CDR2 FVKESK. CDR3 length: 13 amino acids. CDR3 sequence (DNA): TGTGCCAGCAGCCATCCCCTTGTTTATGGCTACACCTTC. This translates into CASSHPLVYGYTF.

The V and J genes are TRBV6-1 and TRBJ2-2; 8 nucleotides line up with TRBD1. The V gene end was trimmed by 7 bases and the J gene end by 8 bases; junction bases not matched to a gene: 9. The CDR3 loop spans 14 amino acids. Germline values: CDR1 MNHNS, CDR2 SASEGT. The CDR3 bases are TGTGCCAGCATCCGGGACAGGCAAACGGGGGAGCTGTTTTTT. Amino acids: CASIRDRQTGELFF.

This rearrangement joins TRBV5-1 to TRBJ1-1; TRBD1 is a possible D gene (6 bases). V lost 2 bases to trimming and J lost 3 bases, with 11 bases between them. Germline V gene data show CDR1 as SGHRS and CDR2 as YFSETQ. The CDR3 length is 14 residues. CDR3 nucleotide sequence: TGCGCCAGCAGCTTTAGGGGGTCGGACACTGAAGCTTTCTTT. Its protein product is CASSFRGSDTEAFF.

In its sample, this clone was seen once. The chain carries TRBV6-1 and TRBJ1-3, with 9 bases matching TRBD1. The germline V gene has CDR1 MNHNS and CDR2 SASEGT. The CDR3 sequence is 13 residues long. Losses at the gene ends were 5 bases for V and 8 bases for J; bases not matched to a gene: 4. DNA for the CDR3: TGTGCCAGCAGTCGGGACAGGGAGGACACCATATATTTT. It is translated as CASSRDREDTIYF.

The sample holds one count of this clone. V and J are TRBV28 and TRBJ2-5; 11 nucleotides agree with TRBD2. The CDR3 is made up of 15 amino acids. Looked up from germline, CDR1 is MDHEN and CDR2 is SYDVKM. V trimming: 6 bases; J trimming: 5 bases; junction bases outside the gene matches: 8. CDR3 nucleotide sequence: TGTGCCAGCAGCTTGGTGGCTAGCGGGAGGGAGACCCAGTACTTC. Encoded protein: CASSLVASGRETQYF.

This chain links TRBV21-1 with TRBJ2-3; TRBD1 is the table's D call and was not checked against the DNA. TRBV21-1 is labeled a pseudogene. The CDR3 consists of 14 residues. DNA for the CDR3: TGTGCCAGCATGGACAGGGGGCATACAGATACGCAGTATTTT. This sequence encodes CASMDRGHTDTQYF.

The chain is built from TRBV11-2 and TRBJ1-1; tentatively, D is TRBD1 (6 bases). This CDR3 is 17 amino acids long. V was cut by 8 bases and J by 1 base, with 23 bases left in between. CDR1 and CDR2 (germline): SGHAT, FQNNGV. As DNA, the CDR3 is TGTGCCAGCCTACCCTTCGCGGGCAGGGGCGAGAACACTGAAGCTTTCTTT. This encodes CASLPFAGRGENTEAFF.

This chain connects TRBV9 to TRBJ2-1; 9 bases are a match to TRBD2. The V gene's germline CDR1 is SGDLS and CDR2 YYNGEE. V lost 2 bases to trimming and J lost 0 bases; unmatched junction nucleotides: 3. This CDR3 spans 16 amino acids. As DNA, the CDR3 is TGTGCCAGCAGCGTGGCTAGCGGGAACTCCTACAATGAGCAGTTCTTC. Its translation: CASSVASGNSYNEQFF.

This chain uses TRBV7-3 with TRBJ2-5, with 13 bases lining up with TRBD2. The ends lost 4 bases at V and 5 bases at J; junction bases unmatched: 7. The germline V gene encodes CDR1 SGHTA and CDR2 FQGTGA. This CDR3 has 16 residues. CDR3 residues: CASSSGLAGVAETQYF. CDR3 nucleotide sequence: TGTGCCAGCAGCTCCGGACTAGCGGGAGTGGCCGAGACCCAGTACTTC.

This clone has a single count. The gene calls are TRBV7-9 and TRBJ1-5, with TRBD1 matching over 8 bases. There are 15 residues in the CDR3. The J segment lost 2 bases and the V segment lost 5 bases, leaving 5 bases of the junction unmatched. Per the germline V gene, CDR1 is SEHNR and CDR2 is FQNEAQ (reference sequence). DNA of the CDR3: TGTGCCAGCAGCCTGGACAGGGTGGGCAATCAGCCCCAGCATTTT. This codes for CASSLDRVGNQPQHF.

The table lists this clone with a few counts. The identical CDR3 is also encoded by other nucleotide sequences in the sample. This chain joins TRBV11-2 and TRBJ2-5; D gene ambiguous. Germline loops: CDR1 SGHAT, CDR2 FQNNGV. V was shortened by 1 base and J by 2 bases, with 5 bases between the two germline ends. This CDR3 is 13 amino acids long. The CDR3 DNA is TGTGCCAGCAGCTTAGGGCAGCAAGAGACCCAGTACTTC. Protein sequence: CASSLGQQETQYF.

This clone has just one count. The chain couples TRBV27 to TRBJ2-5; D is possibly TRBD2 (6 bases). CDR3 size: 15 residues. Germline CDR1 and CDR2: MNHEY and SMNVEV (reference sequence). Trimming stripped 6 bases from V and 1 base from J, with 15 bases between. The CDR3 region is CASSSRRGLQETQYF. The CDR3 DNA reads TGTGCCAGCAGCTCCCGGAGGGGCCTCCAAGAGACCCAGTACTTC.

The count of this clone is one. This same CDR3 is encoded by further DNA sequences in the sample. This chain joins TRBV7-2 and TRBJ2-7, with 10 bases fitting TRBD2. Per germline, CDR1 SGHTA and CDR2 FQGNSA. This CDR3 region has 14 residues. V lost 5 bases and J lost 1; bases outside the gene matches: 2. In DNA, the CDR3 is TGTGCCAGCAGCCTGACTAGCGGGTCCTACGAGCAGTACTTC. Translated: CASSLTSGSYEQYF.

V and J are TRBV19 and TRBJ2-7; TRBD1 matches 9 bases. This CDR3 is 15 amino acids long. CDR1 LNHDA and CDR2 SQIVND come from the germline V gene (reference sequence). Unmatched junction bases numbered 7, after V lost 2 bases and J lost 5 bases. CDR3 sequence: CASSITGTGRHEQYF. CDR3 DNA sequence: TGTGCCAGTAGTATAACCGGGACAGGGAGGCACGAGCAGTACTTC. Full variable domain (remainder filled in from reference TRBV19 and TRBJ2-7): DGGITQSPKYLFRKEGQNVTLSCEQNLNHDAMYWYRQDPGQGLRLIYYSQIVNDFQKGDIAEGYSVSREKKESFPLTVTSAQKNPTAFYLCASSITGTGRHEQYFGPGTRLTVT.